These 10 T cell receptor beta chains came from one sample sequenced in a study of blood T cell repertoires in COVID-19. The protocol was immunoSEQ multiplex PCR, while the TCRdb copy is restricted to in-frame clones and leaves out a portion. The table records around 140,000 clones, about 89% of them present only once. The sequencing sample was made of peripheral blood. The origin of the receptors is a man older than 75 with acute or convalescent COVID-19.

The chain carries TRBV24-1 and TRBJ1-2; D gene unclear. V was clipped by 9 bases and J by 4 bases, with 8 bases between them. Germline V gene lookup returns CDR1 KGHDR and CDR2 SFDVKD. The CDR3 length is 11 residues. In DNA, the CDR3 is TGTGCCACCTCGGGAGGCTATGGCTACACCTTC. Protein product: CATSGGYGYTF.

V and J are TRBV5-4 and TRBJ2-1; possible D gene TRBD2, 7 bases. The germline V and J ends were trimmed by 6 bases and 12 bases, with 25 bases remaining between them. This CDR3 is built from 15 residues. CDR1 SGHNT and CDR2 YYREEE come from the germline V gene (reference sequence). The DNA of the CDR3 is TGTGCCAGCAACATGGGGGGGCAGGGCCCACAGGGGCAGTTCTTC. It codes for CASNMGGQGPQGQFF.

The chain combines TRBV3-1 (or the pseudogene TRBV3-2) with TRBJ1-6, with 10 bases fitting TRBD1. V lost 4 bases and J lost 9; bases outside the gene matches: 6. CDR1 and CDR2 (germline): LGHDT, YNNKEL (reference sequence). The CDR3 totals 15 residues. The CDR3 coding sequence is TGTGCCAGCAGCCCACGCCGGGACAGGGGTTCACCCCTCCACTTT. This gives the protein CASSPRRDRGSPLHF.

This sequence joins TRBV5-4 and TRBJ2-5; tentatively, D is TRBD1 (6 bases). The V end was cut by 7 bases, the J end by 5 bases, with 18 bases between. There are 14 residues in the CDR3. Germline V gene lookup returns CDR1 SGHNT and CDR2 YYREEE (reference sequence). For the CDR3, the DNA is TGTGCCAGCGGCCTACCCAGGGGAACGGAGACCCAGTACTTC. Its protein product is CASGLPRGTETQYF. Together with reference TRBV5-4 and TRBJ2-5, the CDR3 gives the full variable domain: ETGVTQSPTHLIKTRGQQVTLRCSSQSGHNTVSWYQQALGQGPQFIFQYYREEENGRGNFPPRFSGLQFPNYSSELNVNALELDDSALYLCASGLPRGTETQYFGPGTRLLVL.

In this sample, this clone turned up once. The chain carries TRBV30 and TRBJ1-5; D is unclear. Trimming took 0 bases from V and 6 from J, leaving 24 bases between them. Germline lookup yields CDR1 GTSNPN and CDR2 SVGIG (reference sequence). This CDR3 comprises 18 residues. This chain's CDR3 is CAWSVPSGFSRAGQPQHF. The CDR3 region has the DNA TGTGCCTGGAGTGTGCCTTCGGGGTTCTCCCGAGCGGGTCAGCCCCAGCATTTT.

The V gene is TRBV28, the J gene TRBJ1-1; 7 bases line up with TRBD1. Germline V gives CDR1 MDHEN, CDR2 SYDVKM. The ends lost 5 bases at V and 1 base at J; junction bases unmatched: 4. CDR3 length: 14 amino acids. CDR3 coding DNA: TGTGCCAGCAGTGCACAGGGGTCGAACACTGAAGCTTTCTTT. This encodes CASSAQGSNTEAFF.

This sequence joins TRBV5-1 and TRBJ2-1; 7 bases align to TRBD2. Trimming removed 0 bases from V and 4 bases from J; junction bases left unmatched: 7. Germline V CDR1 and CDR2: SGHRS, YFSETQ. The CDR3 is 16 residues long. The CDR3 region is CASSLVPGGSYNEQFF. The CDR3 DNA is TGCGCCAGCAGCTTGGTGCCGGGAGGATCGTACAATGAGCAGTTCTTC.

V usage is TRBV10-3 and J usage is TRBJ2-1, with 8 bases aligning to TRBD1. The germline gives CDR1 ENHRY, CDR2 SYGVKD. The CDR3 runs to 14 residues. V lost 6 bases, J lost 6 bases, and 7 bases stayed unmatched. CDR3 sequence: CAISQDRDLNEQFF. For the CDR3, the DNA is TGTGCCATCAGCCAGGACAGGGACCTCAATGAGCAGTTCTTC.

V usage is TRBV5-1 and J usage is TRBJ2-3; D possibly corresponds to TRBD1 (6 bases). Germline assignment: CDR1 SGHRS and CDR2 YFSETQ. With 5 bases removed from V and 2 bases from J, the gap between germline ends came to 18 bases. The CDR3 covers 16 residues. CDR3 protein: CASSRTPGHLTDTQYF. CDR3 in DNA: TGCGCCAGCAGTCGGACGCCGGGACACCTCACAGATACGCAGTATTTT.

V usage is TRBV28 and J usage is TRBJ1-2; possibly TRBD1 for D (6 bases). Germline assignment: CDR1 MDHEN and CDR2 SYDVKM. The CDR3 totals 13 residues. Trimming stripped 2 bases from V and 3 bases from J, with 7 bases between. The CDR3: CASSLTGYYGYTF. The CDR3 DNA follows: TGTGCCAGCAGTTTAACAGGGTACTATGGCTACACCTTC.